Reported below is one T cell receptor (beta chain). Its antigen is currently unknown. The record originates from a study of T cell responses to AZD1222 COVID-19 vaccine. This table comes from immunoSEQ multiplex PCR, and its TCRdb copy is limited to in-frame clones, with some not included. Of around 130,000 clones in the sample, 93% were seen once. Germline V lookup: CDR1 SGHTA, CDR2 FQGNSA. The CDR3 totals 15 residues. The J segment lost 8 bases and the V segment lost 1 base, leaving 4 bases of the junction unmatched. Study outcomes and limitations: Compared with day 0, the breadth and depth of the Spike-specific TCR repertoire rose significantly after two doses of AZD1222.

J is TRBJ2-3 and V is TRBV7-2; 12 bases line up with TRBD2. The source is an adult in good health. The sequencing used peripheral blood, collected on day 0 of AZD1222 vaccination. This chain's CDR3 is CASSLDLAGGLTQYF. The CDR3 coding sequence is TGTGCCAGCAGCTTAGATCTAGCGGGGGGGCTTACGCAGTATTTT.